The clone carrying this T cell receptor (beta chain) was observed a few times. The antigen remains undetermined. The record originates from a study of graft-versus-host responses after intestinal transplantation. On the study more broadly: Those transplanted obtained multivisceral, liver-intestinal, or isolated intestinal grafts.

Clones were sequenced by immunoSEQ multiplex PCR, and TCRdb holds only the in-frame ones, with some missing. The sample contains about 78,000 clones, more than 75% of which appear only once. The CDR3 is made up of 13 amino acids. V was cut by 5 bases and J by 6 bases, with 11 bases left in between. In germline, CDR1 is SEHNR, CDR2 FQNEAQ (reference sequence). Study findings and constraints: Within the allografts of patients who had graft-donor T cell macrochimerism, graft-versus-host to host-versus-graft clonal ratios were high.

The sample was unstimulated CD8+ T cells sorted from spleen or lymph node cells, taken before transplant. The sequence was obtained from a human donor who was the organ donor for an intestinal transplant. This chain connects TRBV7-9 to TRBJ1-3; no clear D gene. In DNA, the CDR3 is TGTGCCAGCAGCGCTACCCCCGAAAACACCATATATTTT. Its translation is CASSATPENTIYF.